The clone carrying this T cell receptor (beta chain) was seen more than once but under ten times. TCRdb independently ran MiXCR on the 5' RACE reads; one entry per CDR3 protein. The sample has fewer than 600,000 distinct CDR3 sequences, about 20% seen once. The CDR3 runs 13 residues. Per the germline V gene, CDR1 is MNHEY and CDR2 is SVGAGI. The ends were cut back, 10 bases at V and 2 bases at J, with 15 bases in the middle. This entry comes from a study of T-cell memory formation after mild COVID-19. The sample taken for sequencing was PBMCs or a T cell subset sorted from them (not recorded which). The chain has TRBV6-5 and TRBJ2-7; the D gene could be TRBD1 or TRBD2 (6 bases each). This clonotype was sampled from an adult woman who had mild COVID-19 (a few samples of this study predate the infection). Cell type and time point are not known. For the CDR3, the DNA is TGTGCCACCAAGGGGGAGGCCGCCTACGAGCAGTACTTC. Translating gives CATKGEAAYEQYF.